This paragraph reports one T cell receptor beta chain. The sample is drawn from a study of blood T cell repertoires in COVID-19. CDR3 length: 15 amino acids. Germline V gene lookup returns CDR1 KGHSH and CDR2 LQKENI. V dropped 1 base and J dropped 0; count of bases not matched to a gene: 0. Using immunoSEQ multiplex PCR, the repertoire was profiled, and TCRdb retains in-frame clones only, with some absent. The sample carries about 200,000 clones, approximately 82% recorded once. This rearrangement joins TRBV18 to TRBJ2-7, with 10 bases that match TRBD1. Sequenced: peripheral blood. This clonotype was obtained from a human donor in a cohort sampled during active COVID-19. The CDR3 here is CASSPRQGASYEQYF. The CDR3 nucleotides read TGTGCCAGCTCACCACGACAGGGGGCCTCCTACGAGCAGTACTTC.